Listed below are T cell receptor beta chains from one sample, sequenced in a study of cytotoxic CD8 clonotypes in ibrutinib-treated CLL. Generated by immunoSEQ multiplex PCR, the TCRdb table keeps only in-frame clones and is missing some. The sample holds around 150,000 clones, more than 75% seen once. Sample: PBMCs, taken after 12 months of ibrutinib treatment. The receptors were gathered from a human donor with chronic lymphocytic leukemia. The conserved cysteine and the conserved F or W are not part of the CDR3 here. Each record gives: J gene, V gene, D gene, CDR3 protein. A D gene is named only where the DNA matches it firmly.

TRBJ1-5 | TRBV4-1 | TRBD1 | ASSHRTGRDNSNQPQH
TRBJ2-1 | TRBV9 | NA | ASSATPHGQHNEQF
TRBJ1-4 | TRBV7-9 | NA | ASTSRFNEKLF
TRBJ2-2 | TRBV27 | TRBD1 | ASRRSGTGDPGELF
TRBJ1-5 | TRBV6-5 | NA | ATRGGGNQPQH
TRBJ2-7 | TRBV25-1 | NA | ASSESKGAPGQQY
TRBJ1-2 | TRBV15 | NA | ATSSGALNYGYT
TRBJ2-2 | TRBV5-1 | TRBD1 | ASSLQTGGFGELF
TRBJ1-2 | TRBV2 | NA | ASTERGFGYT
TRBJ2-3 | TRBV6-1 | NA | ASSRDGDTQY
TRBJ2-6 | TRBV6-6 | NA | ASKGADSGANVLT
TRBJ2-2 | TRBV28 | TRBD2 | ASSSRLAGGPGELF
TRBJ1-5 | TRBV7-2 | NA | ASVKGTASNQPQH
TRBJ1-3 | TRBV4-1 | NA | ASSQEGTGNTIY
TRBJ1-6 | TRBV7-2 | NA | ASSLASLPRDNSPLH
TRBJ2-5 | TRBV10-3 | NA | AISEPGSTSETQY
TRBJ1-4 | TRBV9 | NA | ASSVGTTNEKLF
TRBJ2-6 | TRBV15 | NA | ATGRLSGANVLT
TRBJ2-1 | TRBV5-6 | NA | ASSLWRGSSYNEQF
TRBJ1-2 | TRBV10-3 | TRBD1 | AISESPGQGGGYT
TRBJ2-3 | TRBV28 | NA | ASINGGLDGTQY
TRBJ1-1 | TRBV6-5 | NA | ATRAPGMNTEAF
TRBJ2-7 | TRBV7-2 | NA | ASSEQLGDEQY
TRBJ1-5 | TRBV5-6 | NA | ASSLGGRDNQPQH
TRBJ1-6 | TRBV13 | NA | ASSLWDTDNSPLH
TRBJ2-2 | TRBV7-9 | NA | ASLRSSVGTGELF
TRBJ1-4 | TRBV7-7 | NA | ASSPGGPGEKLF
TRBJ1-5 | TRBV19 | NA | ATKFTWANEVRPQH
TRBJ1-3 | TRBV4-3 | NA | ASSQGRTPLSGNTIY